This TCR beta chain stems from a study of blood T cell repertoires in COVID-19. Only in-frame clones appear in the TCRdb table, and some are missing; sequencing was by immunoSEQ multiplex PCR. The sample contains tens of thousands of clones, 68% of which appear only once. This CDR3 spans 13 amino acids. The V and J ends lost 4 bases and 6 bases respectively, with 13 bases between them. CDR1 KGHSH and CDR2 LQKENI come from the germline V gene. This chain links TRBV18 with TRBJ2-7; perhaps TRBD1 as D (5 bases). Specimen: peripheral blood. The sequence was collected from a woman between 65 and 79 years old with acute or convalescent COVID-19. The CDR3 sequence is CASSQGPNGEQYF. The DNA for the CDR3 is TGTGCCAGCTCACAGGGGCCTAATGGCGAGCAGTACTTC.